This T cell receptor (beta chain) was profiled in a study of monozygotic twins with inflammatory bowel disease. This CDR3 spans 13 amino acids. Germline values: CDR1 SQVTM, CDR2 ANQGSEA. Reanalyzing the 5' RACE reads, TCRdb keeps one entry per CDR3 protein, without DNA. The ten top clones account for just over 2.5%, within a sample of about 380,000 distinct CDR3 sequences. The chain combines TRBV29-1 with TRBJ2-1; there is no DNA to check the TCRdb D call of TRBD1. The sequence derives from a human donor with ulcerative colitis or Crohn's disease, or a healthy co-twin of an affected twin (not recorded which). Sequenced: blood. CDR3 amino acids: CSLQGGVYNEQFF.